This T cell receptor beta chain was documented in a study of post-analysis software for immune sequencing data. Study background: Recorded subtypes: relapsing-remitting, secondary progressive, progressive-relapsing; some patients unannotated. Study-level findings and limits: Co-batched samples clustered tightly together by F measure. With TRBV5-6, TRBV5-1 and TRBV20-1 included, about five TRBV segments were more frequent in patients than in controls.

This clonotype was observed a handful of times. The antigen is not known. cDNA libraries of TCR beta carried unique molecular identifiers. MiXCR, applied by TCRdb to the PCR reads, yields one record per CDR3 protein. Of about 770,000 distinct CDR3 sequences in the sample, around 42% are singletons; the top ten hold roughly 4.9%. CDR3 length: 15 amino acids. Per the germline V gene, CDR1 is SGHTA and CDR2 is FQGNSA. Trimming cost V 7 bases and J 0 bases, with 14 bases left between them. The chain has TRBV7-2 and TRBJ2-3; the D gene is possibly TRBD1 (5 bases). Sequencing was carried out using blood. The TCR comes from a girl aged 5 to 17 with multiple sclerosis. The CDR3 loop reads CASMQDRGSTDTQYF. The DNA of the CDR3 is TGTGCCAGCATGCAGGATAGGGGTAGCACAGATACGCAGTATTTT.